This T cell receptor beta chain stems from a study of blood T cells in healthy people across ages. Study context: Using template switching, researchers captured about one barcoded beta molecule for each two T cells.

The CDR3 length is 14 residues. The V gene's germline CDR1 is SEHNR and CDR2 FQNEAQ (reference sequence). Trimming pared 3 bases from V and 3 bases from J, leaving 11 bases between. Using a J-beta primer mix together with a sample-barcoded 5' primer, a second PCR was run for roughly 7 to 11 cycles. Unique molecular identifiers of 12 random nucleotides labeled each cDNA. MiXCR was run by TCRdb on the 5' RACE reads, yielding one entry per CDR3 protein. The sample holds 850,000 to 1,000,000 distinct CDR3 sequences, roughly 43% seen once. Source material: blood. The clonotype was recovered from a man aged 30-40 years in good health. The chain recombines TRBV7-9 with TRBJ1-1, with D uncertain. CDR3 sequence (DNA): TGTGCCAGCAGCTTGGTACCGGAGGACACTGAAGCTTTCTTT. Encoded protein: CASSLVPEDTEAFF.